Listed here are 17 T cell receptor beta chains from one sample, sequenced in a study of blood T cell repertoires in COVID-19. Libraries were prepared by immunoSEQ multiplex PCR; TCRdb keeps only in-frame clonotypes and omits some of them. This sample yields about 67,000 clones, of which about 90% are seen a single time; about 5.7% belongs to the top ten. The sample comprised peripheral blood. Source of these receptors: a man aged 50 to 59 with active COVID-19.

The chain couples TRBV7-2 to TRBJ1-1; D ambiguous. V was clipped by 0 bases and J by 1 base, with 6 bases between them. Germline loops: CDR1 SGHTA, CDR2 FQGNSA. The CDR3 covers 14 residues. The CDR3 protein is CASSLARRNTEAFF. In DNA, the CDR3 is TGTGCCAGCAGCTTAGCCAGGCGGAACACTGAAGCTTTCTTT.

In this sample, this clone turned up a few times. This rearrangement joins TRBV5-1 to TRBJ2-7; 9 bases fit TRBD1. Germline trimming cut 0 bases from V and 10 bases from J; bases unmatched to any gene: 17. The length of the CDR3 is 17 residues. Germline CDR1 is SGHRS and CDR2 is YFSETQ. CDR3 protein: CASSLAQLTGQGVSQYF. In DNA, the CDR3 is TGCGCCAGCAGCTTGGCCCAGCTGACGGGACAGGGCGTCAGTCAGTACTTC.

The J gene is TRBJ2-5, the V gene TRBV19; D uncertain. This CDR3 is 15 amino acids long. Germline V gene sequence: CDR1 LNHDA, CDR2 SQIVND (reference sequence). V was clipped by 4 bases and J by 5 bases, with 17 bases between them. CDR3 bases: TGTGCCAGTAGTAAAAGCGAAACGGGTGGGGAGACCCAGTACTTC. Translation gives CASSKSETGGETQYF.

This rearrangement joins TRBV6-5 to TRBJ2-1; TRBD1 is a possible D gene (6 bases). This CDR3 spans 12 amino acids. V was shortened by 4 bases and J by 9 bases, with 10 bases between the two germline ends. CDR1 and CDR2 from the germline V gene are MNHEY and SVGAGI. Written as DNA, the CDR3 is TGTGCCAGCAGTTCCCACAGGGTTGAGCAGTTCTTC. Protein sequence: CASSSHRVEQFF.

This clone was recorded at least ten times. CDR3 nucleotide sequence: TGTGCCAGTAGCCCTAGCGGGGAGGCCTACAATGAGCAGTTCTTC. Encoded protein: CASSPSGEAYNEQFF. The rearrangement links TRBV19 to TRBJ2-1; 9 bases are shared with TRBD2. V shed 6 bases, J shed 2 bases, and the junction held 5 bases outside the gene matches. Germline-derived CDR1 and CDR2 are LNHDA and SQIVND (reference sequence). The CDR3 is made up of 15 amino acids.

This sequence joins TRBV19 and TRBJ2-7; 12 bases align to TRBD2. J gave up 4 bases and V 9 bases, and 4 bases lay outside the gene matches. The CDR3 is made up of 13 amino acids. Per germline, CDR1 LNHDA and CDR2 SQIVND (reference sequence). In DNA, the CDR3 is TGTGCCAGCAGGACTAGCGGGAAATACGAGCAGTACTTC. Translating it yields CASRTSGKYEQYF.

The chain combines TRBV10-3 with TRBJ1-2, with TRBD1 matching 7 bases. From germline, CDR1 is ENHRY and CDR2 SYGVKD. The CDR3 runs to 14 residues. The junction had 11 bases not matched to a gene; V was cut back by 9 bases and J by 4 bases. The CDR3 loop reads CAIGARGGGYGYTF. CDR3 nucleotides: TGTGCCATTGGAGCTCGAGGGGGCGGCTATGGCTACACCTTC.

V gene TRBV28 combines with J gene TRBJ2-7, with D hard to call. The germline gives CDR1 MDHEN, CDR2 SYDVKM. Trimming pared 8 bases from V and 3 bases from J, leaving 17 bases between. This CDR3 comprises 14 residues. The CDR3 bases are TGTGCCAGCGCAGTCAGGTCAGGTCTCTACGAGCAGTACTTC. It is translated as CASAVRSGLYEQYF.

About this clone itself: Mismatch with germline at one junction end may stem from a read error. J is TRBJ2-3 and V is TRBV6-6; the D is unclear. The CDR3 covers 12 residues. Germline CDR1 is MNHNY and CDR2 is SVGAGI (reference sequence). The CDR3 region has the DNA TGTGCCAGCAGTTACTCGAGTGCCTTGGTCGTTTTT. This encodes CASSYSSALVVF.

The J gene is TRBJ1-3, the V gene TRBV24-1; possible D gene TRBD1, 5 bases. Deletions cut 1 base from V and 2 bases from J, with 14 bases between. CDR1 is KGHDR and CDR2 is SFDVKD in the germline V gene. There are 17 residues in the CDR3. The CDR3 reads CATSDLPPRVPGNTIYF. The CDR3 bases are TGTGCCACCAGTGATTTACCCCCCAGGGTTCCTGGAAACACCATATATTTT.

This chain joins TRBV7-9 and TRBJ2-2, with D possibly TRBD1 on 6 matching bases. The V gene lost 1 base and the J gene lost 7 bases, with 10 bases spanning the gap. The CDR3 runs to 14 residues. CDR1 and CDR2 (germline): SEHNR, FQNEAQ (reference sequence). The CDR3 reads CASSLGQANGELFF. CDR3 DNA sequence: TGTGCCAGCAGCTTAGGACAGGCGAACGGGGAGCTGTTTTTT.

The chain combines TRBV25-1 with TRBJ1-1, with D possibly matching TRBD1 (6 bases). CDR1 and CDR2 from the germline V gene are MGHDK and SYGVNS. There are 13 residues in the CDR3. V was cut by 4 bases and J by 7 bases, with 13 bases left in between. This CDR3 is CASSGTVFGEAFF. The CDR3 nucleotides read TGTGCCAGCAGTGGGACAGTCTTCGGTGAAGCTTTCTTT.

The chain joins TRBV4-1 to TRBJ2-3; D unclear. CDR1 and CDR2 from the germline V gene are MGHRA and YSYEKL. The CDR3 is 13 residues long. Deletions cut 2 bases from V and 1 base from J, with 4 bases between. CDR3 sequence: CASSQPGTDTQYF. The DNA for the CDR3 is TGCGCCAGCAGCCAACCAGGCACAGATACGCAGTATTTT.

V usage is TRBV5-4 and J usage is TRBJ2-1; D unclear. Germline loops: CDR1 SGHNT, CDR2 YYREEE (reference sequence). V was shortened by 4 bases and J by 0 bases, with 11 bases between the two germline ends. The CDR3 runs to 15 residues. CDR3 protein: CASSRDKSSYNEQFF. CDR3 nucleotides: TGTGCCAGCAGCCGAGACAAGAGCTCCTACAATGAGCAGTTCTTC.

CDR3: CASSFRRGDEQFF. In DNA, the CDR3 is TGTGCCAGCAGTTTCCGGCGGGGGGATGAGCAGTTCTTC. The V gene is TRBV6-4, the J gene TRBJ2-1, with 8 bases lining up with TRBD2. CDR3 length: 13 residues. CDR1 and CDR2 (germline): MRHNA, SNTAGT. With 5 bases clipped from V and 8 bases from J, the junction kept 5 bases outside the gene matches.

The rearrangement uses TRBV11-3 and TRBJ1-1, with 7 bases fitting TRBD1. V dropped 3 bases and J dropped 3; count of bases not matched to a gene: 7. Germline CDR1 is SGHNT and CDR2 is YENEEA. This CDR3 is 15 amino acids long. CDR3 region: CASSFVGQAYTEAFF. As DNA, the CDR3 is TGTGCCAGCAGCTTTGTCGGACAGGCGTACACTGAAGCTTTCTTT.

The gene calls are TRBV7-2 and TRBJ1-1; 10 nucleotides agree with TRBD1. This CDR3 contains 16 residues. Trimming cost V 5 bases and J 1 base; bases outside gene matches: 7. Germline assignment: CDR1 SGHTA and CDR2 FQGNSA. The CDR3 nucleotides are TGTGCCAGCAGCCTCGGGACAGGGGCAAGGAACACTGAAGCTTTCTTT. Its translation is CASSLGTGARNTEAFF.